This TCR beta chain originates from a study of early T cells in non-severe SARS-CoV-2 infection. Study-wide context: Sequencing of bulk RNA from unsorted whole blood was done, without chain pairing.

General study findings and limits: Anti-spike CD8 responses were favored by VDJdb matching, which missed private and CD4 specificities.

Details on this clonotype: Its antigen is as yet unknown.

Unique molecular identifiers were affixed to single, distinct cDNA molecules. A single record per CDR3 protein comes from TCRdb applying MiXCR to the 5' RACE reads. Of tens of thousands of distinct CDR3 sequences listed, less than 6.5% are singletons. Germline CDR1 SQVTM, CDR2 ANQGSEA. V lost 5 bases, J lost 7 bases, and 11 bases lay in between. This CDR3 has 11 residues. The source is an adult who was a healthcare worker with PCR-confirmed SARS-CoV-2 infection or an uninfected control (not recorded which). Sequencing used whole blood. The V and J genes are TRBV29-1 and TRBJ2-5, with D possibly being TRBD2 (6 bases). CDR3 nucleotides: TGCAGCGTTCTAGGAGGGGCGACCCAGTACTTC. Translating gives CSVLGGATQYF.